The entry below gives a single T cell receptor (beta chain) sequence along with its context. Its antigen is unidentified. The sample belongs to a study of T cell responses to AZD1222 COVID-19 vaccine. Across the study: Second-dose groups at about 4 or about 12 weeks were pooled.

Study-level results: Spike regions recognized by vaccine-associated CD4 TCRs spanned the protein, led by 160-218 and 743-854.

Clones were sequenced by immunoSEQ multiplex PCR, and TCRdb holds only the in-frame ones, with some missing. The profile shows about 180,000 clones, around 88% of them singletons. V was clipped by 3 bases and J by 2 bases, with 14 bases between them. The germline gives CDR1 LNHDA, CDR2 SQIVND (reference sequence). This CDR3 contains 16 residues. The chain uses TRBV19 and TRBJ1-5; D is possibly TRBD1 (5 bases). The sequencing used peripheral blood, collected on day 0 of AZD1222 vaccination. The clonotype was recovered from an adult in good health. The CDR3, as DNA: TGTGCCAGTAGTATGAGGCCAGGGTCGGGCAATCAGCCCCAGCATTTT. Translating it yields CASSMRPGSGNQPQHF.